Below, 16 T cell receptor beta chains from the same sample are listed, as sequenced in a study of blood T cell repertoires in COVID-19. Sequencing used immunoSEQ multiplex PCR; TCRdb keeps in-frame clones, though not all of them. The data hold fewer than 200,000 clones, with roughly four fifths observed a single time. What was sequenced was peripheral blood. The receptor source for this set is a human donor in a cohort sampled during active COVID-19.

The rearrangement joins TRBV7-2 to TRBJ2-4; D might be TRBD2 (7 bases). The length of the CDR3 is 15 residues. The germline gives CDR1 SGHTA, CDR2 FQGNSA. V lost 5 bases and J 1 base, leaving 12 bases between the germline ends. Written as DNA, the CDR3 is TGTGCCAGCAGCGGGGGGGGCCTCGCCAAAAACATTCAGTACTTC. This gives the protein CASSGGGLAKNIQYF.

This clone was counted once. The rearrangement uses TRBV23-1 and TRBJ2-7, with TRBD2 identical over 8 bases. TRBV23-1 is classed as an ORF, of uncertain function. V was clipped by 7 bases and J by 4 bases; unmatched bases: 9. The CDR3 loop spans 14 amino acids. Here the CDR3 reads CASNKRGPRYEQYF. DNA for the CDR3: TGCGCCAGCAATAAGCGGGGGCCTCGGTACGAGCAGTACTTC.

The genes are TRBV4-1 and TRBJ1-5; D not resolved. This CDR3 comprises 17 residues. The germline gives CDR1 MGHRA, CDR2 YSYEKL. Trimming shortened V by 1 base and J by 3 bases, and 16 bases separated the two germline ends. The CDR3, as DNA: TGCGCCAGCAGCCAAGGAGTCGGCGGCCGGGACAATCAGCCCCAGCATTTT. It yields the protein CASSQGVGGRDNQPQHF.

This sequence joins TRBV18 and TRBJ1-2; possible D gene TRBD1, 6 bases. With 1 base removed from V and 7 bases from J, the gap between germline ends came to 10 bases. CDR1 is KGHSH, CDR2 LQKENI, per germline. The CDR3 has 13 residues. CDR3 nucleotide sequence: TGTGCCAGCTCACCACGGGACAAGGGTGGCTACACCTTC. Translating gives CASSPRDKGGYTF.

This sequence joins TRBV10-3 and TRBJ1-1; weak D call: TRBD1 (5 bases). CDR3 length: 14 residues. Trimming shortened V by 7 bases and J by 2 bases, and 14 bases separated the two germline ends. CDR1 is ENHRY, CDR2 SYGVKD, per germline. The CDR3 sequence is CAITSRQINTEAFF. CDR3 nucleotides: TGTGCCATCACCTCGCGACAGATAAACACTGAAGCTTTCTTT.

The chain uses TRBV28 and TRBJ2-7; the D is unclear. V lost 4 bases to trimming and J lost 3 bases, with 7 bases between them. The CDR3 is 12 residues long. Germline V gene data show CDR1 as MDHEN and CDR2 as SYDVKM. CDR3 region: CASSSTGYEQYF. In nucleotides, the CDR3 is TGTGCCAGCAGTTCAACCGGCTACGAGCAGTACTTC.

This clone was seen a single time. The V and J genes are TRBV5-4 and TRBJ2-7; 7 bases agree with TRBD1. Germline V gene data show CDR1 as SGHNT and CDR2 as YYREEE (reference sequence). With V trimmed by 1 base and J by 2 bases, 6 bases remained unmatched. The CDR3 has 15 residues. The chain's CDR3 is CASSLYDRETYEQYF. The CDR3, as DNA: TGTGCCAGCAGCTTGTATGACAGGGAAACCTACGAGCAGTACTTC.

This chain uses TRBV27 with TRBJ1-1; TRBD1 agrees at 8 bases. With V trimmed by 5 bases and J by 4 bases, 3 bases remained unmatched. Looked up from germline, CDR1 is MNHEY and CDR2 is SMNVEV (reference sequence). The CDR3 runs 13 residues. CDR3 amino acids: CASSLQGGTEAFF. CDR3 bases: TGTGCCAGCAGTCTACAGGGGGGCACTGAAGCTTTCTTT.

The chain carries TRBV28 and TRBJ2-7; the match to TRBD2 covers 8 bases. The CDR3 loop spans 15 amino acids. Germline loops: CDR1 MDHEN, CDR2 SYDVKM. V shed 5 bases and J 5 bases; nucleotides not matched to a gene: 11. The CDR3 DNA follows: TGTGCCAGCAGTCATGGGTCTAGCGGGCCCCACGAGCAGTACTTC. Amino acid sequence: CASSHGSSGPHEQYF.

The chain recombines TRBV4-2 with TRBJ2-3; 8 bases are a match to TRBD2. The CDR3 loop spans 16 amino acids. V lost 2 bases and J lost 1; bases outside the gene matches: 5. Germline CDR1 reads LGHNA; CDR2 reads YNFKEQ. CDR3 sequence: CASSQQSGGGTDTQYF. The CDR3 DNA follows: TGTGCCAGCAGCCAACAGTCGGGGGGGGGCACAGATACGCAGTATTTT.

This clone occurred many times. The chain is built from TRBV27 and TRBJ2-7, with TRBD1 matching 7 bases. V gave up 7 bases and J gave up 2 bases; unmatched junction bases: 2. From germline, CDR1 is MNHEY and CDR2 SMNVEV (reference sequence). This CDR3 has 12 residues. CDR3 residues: CASIGTAYEQYF. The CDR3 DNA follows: TGTGCCAGCATTGGGACAGCCTACGAGCAGTACTTC.

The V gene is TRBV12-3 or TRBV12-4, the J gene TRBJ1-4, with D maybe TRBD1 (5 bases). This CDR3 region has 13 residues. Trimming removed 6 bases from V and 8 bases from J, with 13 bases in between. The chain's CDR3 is CASRLAGQEKLFF. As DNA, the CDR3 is TGTGCCAGCAGGTTGGCAGGGCAGGAAAAACTGTTTTTT.

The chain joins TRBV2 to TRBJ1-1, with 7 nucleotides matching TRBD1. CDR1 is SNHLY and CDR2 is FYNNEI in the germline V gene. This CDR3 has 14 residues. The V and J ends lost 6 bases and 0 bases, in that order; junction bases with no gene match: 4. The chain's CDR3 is CASRTGQLNTEAFF. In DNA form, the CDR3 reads TGTGCCAGCAGAACGGGACAGTTGAACACTGAAGCTTTCTTT.

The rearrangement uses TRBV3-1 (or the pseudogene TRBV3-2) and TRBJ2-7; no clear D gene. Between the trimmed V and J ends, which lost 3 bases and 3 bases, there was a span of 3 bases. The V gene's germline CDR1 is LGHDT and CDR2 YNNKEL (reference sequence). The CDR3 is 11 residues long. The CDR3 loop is CASSHNYEQYF. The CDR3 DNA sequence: TGTGCCAGCAGCCACAACTACGAGCAGTACTTC.

For the CDR3, the DNA is TGTGCCAGCAGCTTAAAGGGAGGGAGCAATCAGCCCCAGCATTTT. Translating gives CASSLKGGSNQPQHF. This rearrangement joins TRBV7-3 to TRBJ1-5, with unresolved D. Trimming took 1 base from V and 1 from J, leaving 8 bases between them. The CDR3 is 15 amino acids. In germline, CDR1 is SGHTA, CDR2 FQGTGA.

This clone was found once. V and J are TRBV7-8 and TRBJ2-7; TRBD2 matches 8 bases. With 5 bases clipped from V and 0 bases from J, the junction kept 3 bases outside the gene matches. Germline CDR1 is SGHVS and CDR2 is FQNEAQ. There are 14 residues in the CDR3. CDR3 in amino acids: CASSRAGASYEQYF. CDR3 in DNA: TGTGCCAGCAGCCGAGCGGGAGCCTCCTACGAGCAGTACTTC.